This TCR beta chain was found in a study of T cells in women clearing cervical HPV infection. At the level of the study: Controls were women whose single incident HPV16 infection cleared within 12 months without precancer or cancer.

Germline-derived CDR1 and CDR2 are GTSNPN and SVGIG (reference sequence). Trimming stripped 2 bases from V and 4 bases from J, with 6 bases between. The CDR3 has 13 residues. As regards this clone: Its antigen remains unidentified. The read ends 3 residues shy of where the CDR3 ends; the end is completed using the germline J gene.

Average input was around 1,100 ng genomic DNA for immunoSEQ TCR beta CDR3 amplification. Method: immunoSEQ multiplex PCR; TCRdb's copy keeps in-frame clones and lacks some. The listing records fewer than 15,000 clones. General study points: CIN3+ cases had significantly higher TCR richness than controls; evenness did not differ.

Sequenced input: blood buffy coat. The sequence derives from a woman aged 18 to 75 with a cervical HPV16 infection that either progressed to CIN3+ or cleared (not recorded which). The rearrangement uses TRBV30 and TRBJ1-6; weak D call: TRBD1 (6 bases). The CDR3 is CAWSTGYNSPLHF. The sequenced CDR3 bases are TGTGCCTGGAGTACAGGGTATAATTCACCC.